This T cell receptor beta chain is from a study of long-term antiretroviral therapy in people with HIV. Points from the study as a whole: Repertoires from HIV showed CDR3 length ranges narrower than those of controls.

Survey level was the resolution at which the v3.0 immunoSEQ assay ran. Per-sample targets for sequencing were roughly 40,000-50,000 T-cell genomes. Profiling relied on immunoSEQ multiplex PCR, and the TCRdb table lists in-frame clones only, not all of them. The repertoire holds about 21,000 clones, with 84% as singletons. A word on this clone: Its antigen remains unknown.

Trimming removed 8 bases at V and 8 bases at J, with 10 bases between. This CDR3 has 11 residues. The sample in question was unsorted PBMCs, obtained 1.9 years after starting antiretroviral therapy. The rearrangement links TRBV23-1 to TRBJ2-4, with a possible D match to TRBD1 (5 bases). TRBV23-1 is labeled an ORF, and its function is uncertain. The receptor was isolated from a woman aged 45 to 65 with HIV. The DNA of the CDR3 is TGCGCCAGCTTGATAGGGGACATTCAGTACTTC. This codes for CASLIGDIQYF.